A single TCR beta chain is shown here with its context. The V gene's germline CDR1 is SGHRS and CDR2 YFSETQ. The ends were cut back, 0 bases at V and 4 bases at J, with 7 bases in the middle. The CDR3 runs 13 residues. This record comes from a study of blood T cell repertoires in COVID-19. Overall study context: COVID-19 samples from acute and convalescent phases originated in the United States, Italy and Spain. Sample material is recorded as cDNA or gDNA derived from T cells, B-cell-depleted T cells, or PBMCs.

As processed by the authors: Researchers report that nucleated cell counts were estimated from reference gene primer amplification. Here immunoSEQ multiplex PCR was the method, and the copy in TCRdb shows in-frame clones only, minus some. For V, J and clone size, that table is used; D and trimming come from the DNA. The sample holds some 150,000 clones, 82% seen once. Specimen: peripheral blood. This chain connects TRBV5-1 to TRBJ1-2; D might be TRBD1 (6 bases). This TCR came from a woman aged 70-85 years with acute or convalescent COVID-19. The CDR3 sequence: CASSLVDSYGYTF. CDR3 coding DNA: TGCGCCAGCAGCTTGGTGGACAGCTATGGCTACACCTTC.